Below, 26 T cell receptor beta chains from the same sample are listed, as sequenced in a study of siplizumab effects on memory and regulatory T cells. The data were produced by immunoSEQ multiplex PCR, yet TCRdb's version contains in-frame clones alone and is incomplete. Here the sample spans about 82,000 clones, roughly 86% being singletons. Material: Tregs sorted from blood. The receptors were sampled from a human donor in good health.

Written as DNA, the CDR3 is TGTGCCAGCAGCATACAAGAGACCCAGTACTTC. Translating gives CASSIQETQYF. The chain employs TRBV6-6 and TRBJ2-5; D call uncertain. Germline loops: CDR1 MNHNY, CDR2 SVGAGI (reference sequence). This CDR3 region has 11 residues. V was trimmed by 6 bases and J by 2 bases, leaving 4 bases between them.

The rearrangement links TRBV28 to TRBJ2-7; D may match TRBD1 or TRBD2 (5 bases each). The CDR3 sequence is 13 residues long. The V end lost 4 bases, the J end lost 1 base, and 8 bases lay between the germline ends. Germline V lookup: CDR1 MDHEN, CDR2 SYDVKM. In nucleotides, the CDR3 is TGTGCCAGCAGTTATGGGGGATCCTACGAGCAGTACTTC. Protein: CASSYGGSYEQYF.

The V call is TRBV5-5, the J call TRBJ1-1, with no clear D. V gave up 1 base and J gave up 5 bases, with 12 bases separating them. Germline CDR1 SGHKS, CDR2 YYEKEE (reference sequence). This CDR3 contains 14 residues. The CDR3 bases are TGTGCCAGCAGCTTGCGTCGGGGATATACTGAAGCTTTCTTT. Translating it yields CASSLRRGYTEAFF.

V usage is TRBV4-3 and J usage is TRBJ2-7; 7 bases align to TRBD2. The CDR3 runs 15 residues. Germline V CDR1 and CDR2: LGHNA, YSLEER. The ends lost 0 bases at V and 3 bases at J; junction bases unmatched: 5. The CDR3 DNA sequence: TGCGCCAGCAGCCAAGATAGCTGGGGGGGCTACGAGCAGTACTTC. Translation: CASSQDSWGGYEQYF.

The genes are TRBV18 and TRBJ1-2; D gene unclear. V was shortened by 3 bases and J by 8 bases, with 19 bases between the two germline ends. This CDR3 contains 15 residues. Germline V gives CDR1 KGHSH, CDR2 LQKENI. CDR3 amino acids: CASSPLESTYLGYTF. The CDR3 DNA reads TGTGCCAGCTCACCCCTAGAATCGACATATCTGGGCTACACCTTC. Full variable domain (outside the CDR3, taken from reference TRBV18 and TRBJ1-2): NAGVMQNPRHLVRRRGQEARLRCSPMKGHSHVYWYRQLPEEGLKFMVYLQKENIIDESGMPKERFSAEFPKEGPSILRIQQVVRGDSAAYFCASSPLESTYLGYTFGSGTRLTVV.

The chain carries TRBV4-1 and TRBJ1-4, with D possibly being TRBD1 (5 bases). Germline V CDR1 and CDR2: MGHRA, YSYEKL. The CDR3 loop spans 15 amino acids. The V and J ends lost 1 base and 6 bases respectively, with 12 bases between them. CDR3 sequence (DNA): TGCGCCAGCAGCCAAGGGTGGGGAGGGGATGAAAAACTGTTTTTT. Translated, it gives CASSQGWGGDEKLFF.

CDR3 protein: CASSSGLAPATQYF. The CDR3 nucleotides read TGTGCCAGCAGCTCTGGACTAGCTCCTGCCACGCAGTATTTT. The chain links TRBV7-2 to TRBJ2-3; 8 nucleotides line up with TRBD2. CDR3 length equals 14 residues. Germline V CDR1 and CDR2: SGHTA, FQGNSA. The trim removed 4 bases at V and 9 bases at J, leaving 9 bases unmatched.

The chain links TRBV6-1 to TRBJ2-6; no firm D call. Germline CDR1 MNHNS, CDR2 SASEGT. This CDR3 comprises 16 residues. Trimming took 0 bases from V and 0 from J, leaving 6 bases between them. DNA of the CDR3: TGTGCCAGCAGTGAAGCGAGTGCCTCTGGGGCCAACGTCCTGACTTTC. It specifies CASSEASASGANVLTF.

This chain uses TRBV19 with TRBJ1-1, with TRBD1 matching 12 bases. CDR3 size: 15 residues. Per germline, CDR1 LNHDA and CDR2 SQIVND (reference sequence). J lost 4 bases, V lost 4 bases, and 4 bases had no gene match. The CDR3 region has the DNA TGTGCCAGTAGTAACCCGGGACAGGGGGCCACTGAAGCTTTCTTT. Translating it yields CASSNPGQGATEAFF.

The rearrangement uses TRBV5-6 and TRBJ1-5, with D possibly being TRBD1 (6 bases). The CDR3 is made up of 18 amino acids. V lost 4 bases and J 0 bases, leaving 20 bases between the germline ends. Germline CDR1 is SGHDT and CDR2 is YYEEEE. This CDR3 is CASSVAGAMGYSNQPQHF. The CDR3 DNA follows: TGTGCCAGCAGCGTCGCGGGGGCAATGGGCTATAGCAATCAGCCCCAGCATTTT.

The rearrangement links TRBV29-1 to TRBJ1-2; 8 nucleotides match TRBD1. The germline V gene encodes CDR1 SQVTM and CDR2 ANQGSEA. This CDR3 is built from 15 residues. V trimming: 5 bases; J trimming: 5 bases; junction bases outside the gene matches: 13. CDR3 region: CSVTPGTGTGYGYTF. The CDR3 DNA is TGCAGCGTTACTCCCGGAACCGGGACAGGATATGGCTACACCTTC.

This sequence joins TRBV19 and TRBJ2-2; D is perhaps TRBD2 (6 bases). Germline values: CDR1 LNHDA, CDR2 SQIVND (reference sequence). The CDR3 length is 15 residues. V was shortened by 5 bases and J by 5 bases, with 15 bases between the two germline ends. CDR3 sequence (DNA): TGTGCCAGTAGTTCGGGGGACCTGGGGACCGGGGAGCTGTTTTTT. The encoded protein is CASSSGDLGTGELFF.

This clone has just one count. The chain combines TRBV5-1 with TRBJ2-7; the match to TRBD1 covers 8 bases. There are 16 residues in the CDR3. V lost 4 bases, J lost 5 bases, and 14 bases stayed unmatched. Germline V gene lookup returns CDR1 SGHRS and CDR2 YFSETQ. The CDR3 sequence: CASSRSGATGANEQYF. The CDR3 DNA reads as TGCGCCAGCAGCAGGAGTGGGGCGACAGGGGCGAACGAGCAGTACTTC.

This clone is a singleton in its sample. The rearrangement uses TRBV10-3 and TRBJ2-2, with no clear D. V gave up 1 base and J gave up 0 bases, with 9 bases separating them. The CDR3 is 16 amino acids. Germline CDR1 and CDR2: ENHRY and SYGVKD. CDR3 nucleotide sequence: TGTGCCATCAGTGAGTATAGTCAGGCGAACACCGGGGAGCTGTTTTTT. Protein product: CAISEYSQANTGELFF.

The chain couples TRBV7-8 to TRBJ2-5; unclear D gene. The CDR3 spans 12 residues. V shed 5 bases and J shed 4 bases, with 8 bases lying between them. Germline V gene lookup returns CDR1 SGHVS and CDR2 FQNEAQ. The CDR3 region has the DNA TGTGCCAGCAGCGGTCCGGGAGAGACCCAGTACTTC. Protein product: CASSGPGETQYF.

V and J are TRBV25-1 and TRBJ1-2; D is unresolved. The V gene's germline CDR1 is MGHDK and CDR2 SYGVNS. The CDR3 consists of 16 residues. The ends were cut back, 1 base at V and 3 bases at J, with 15 bases in the middle. CDR3 region: CASSEWRERNDYGYTF. In nucleotides, the CDR3 is TGTGCCAGCAGTGAATGGAGGGAGAGGAACGACTATGGCTACACCTTC.

The chain employs TRBV6-5 and TRBJ2-5, with 9 bases lining up with TRBD2. This CDR3 is built from 16 residues. Losses at the gene ends were 0 bases for V and 5 bases for J; bases not matched to a gene: 7. Looked up from germline, CDR1 is MNHEY and CDR2 is SVGAGI. CDR3 in amino acids: CASSYSAGGPWETQYF. Written as DNA, the CDR3 is TGTGCCAGCAGTTACTCGGCGGGGGGGCCATGGGAGACCCAGTACTTC.

The chain employs TRBV5-6 and TRBJ2-1; D unclear. The V gene's germline CDR1 is SGHDT and CDR2 YYEEEE. The CDR3 sequence is 11 residues long. Trimming removed 6 bases at V and 4 bases at J, with 5 bases between. The CDR3 region is CASTIYNEQFF. CDR3 nucleotide sequence: TGTGCCAGCACCATTTACAATGAGCAGTTCTTC.

This chain uses TRBV7-9 with TRBJ2-3; D is possibly TRBD2 (5 bases). The CDR3 covers 14 residues. The V end lost 5 bases, the J end lost 8 bases, and 17 bases lay between the germline ends. Germline lookup yields CDR1 SEHNR and CDR2 FQNEAQ (reference sequence). The CDR3 is CASSADFSRGTQYF. The CDR3 DNA reads as TGTGCCAGCAGCGCGGACTTCTCCCGAGGTACGCAGTATTTT.

J is TRBJ1-5 and V is TRBV15; no clear D gene. Between the trimmed V and J ends, which lost 1 base and 7 bases, there was a span of 11 bases. The CDR3 contains 14 residues. CDR1 and CDR2 (germline): LNHNV, YYDKDF (reference sequence). The CDR3 nucleotides read TGTGCCACCAGCAGAGGCGGAGTTGGACAGCCCCAGCATTTT. It translates to CATSRGGVGQPQHF.

The chain uses TRBV19 and TRBJ2-4; D unresolved. The CDR3 has 13 amino acids. V was shortened by 7 bases and J by 6 bases, with 13 bases between the two germline ends. Looked up from germline, CDR1 is LNHDA and CDR2 is SQIVND (reference sequence). For the CDR3, the DNA is TGTGCCAGTAATGGGCGGCAGATAAACATTCAGTACTTC. It is translated as CASNGRQINIQYF.

This clone was detected a few times. V is TRBV28 and J is TRBJ2-3; 9 bases align to TRBD1. The CDR3 is made up of 15 amino acids. The ends lost 2 bases at V and 4 bases at J; junction bases unmatched: 4. Germline V gives CDR1 MDHEN, CDR2 SYDVKM. The CDR3 loop reads CASSLGGQGSDTQYF. The CDR3 nucleotides read TGTGCCAGCAGTTTAGGGGGACAGGGATCAGATACGCAGTATTTT. Supplemented by reference TRBV28 and TRBJ2-3, the full variable domain reads DVKVTQSSRYLVKRTGEKVFLECVQDMDHENMFWYRQDPGLGLRLIYFSYDVKMKEKGDIPEGYSVSREKKERFSLILESASTNQTSMYLCASSLGGQGSDTQYFGPGTRLTVL.

The chain joins TRBV5-1 to TRBJ2-1; 7 bases line up with TRBD1. After removal of 8 bases from V and 2 bases from J, the junction contained 4 bases not matched to a gene. Germline values: CDR1 SGHRS, CDR2 YFSETQ. CDR3 length equals 13 residues. The CDR3 nucleotides read TGCGCCAGTGCAGGGGGAGCCTACAATGAGCAGTTCTTC. It translates to CASAGGAYNEQFF. Full variable domain (outside the CDR3, taken from reference TRBV5-1 and TRBJ2-1): KAGVTQTPRYLIKTRGQQVTLSCSPISGHRSVSWYQQTPGQGLQFLFEYFSETQRNKGNFPGRFSGRQFSNSRSEMNVSTLELGDSALYLCASAGGAYNEQFFGPGTRLTVL.

V is TRBV5-1 and J is TRBJ1-4; no clear D. The germline V gene encodes CDR1 SGHRS and CDR2 YFSETQ. Trimming removed 4 bases from V and 7 bases from J, with 14 bases in between. The CDR3 has 14 residues. The CDR3 here is CASSKGSGSEKLFF. In nucleotides, the CDR3 is TGCGCCAGCAGCAAAGGGAGTGGGAGTGAAAAACTGTTTTTT.

This chain links TRBV7-2 with TRBJ2-1; 9 bases match TRBD1. Germline V gene data show CDR1 as SGHTA and CDR2 as FQGNSA. The V gene end was trimmed by 5 bases and the J gene end by 10 bases; junction bases not matched to a gene: 15. The CDR3 has 16 residues. The DNA of the CDR3 is TGTGCCAGCAGCCCTCGAATCCCGGGACAGGGTAAGGAGCAGTTCTTC. This translates into CASSPRIPGQGKEQFF.

The gene calls are TRBV7-9 and TRBJ2-7; D not certain. Trimming removed 2 bases from V and 3 bases from J, with 5 bases in between. CDR3 size: 12 residues. In germline, CDR1 is SEHNR, CDR2 FQNEAQ (reference sequence). Here the CDR3 reads CASSLSYYEQYF. Written as DNA, the CDR3 is TGTGCCAGCAGCTTATCTTACTACGAGCAGTACTTC.